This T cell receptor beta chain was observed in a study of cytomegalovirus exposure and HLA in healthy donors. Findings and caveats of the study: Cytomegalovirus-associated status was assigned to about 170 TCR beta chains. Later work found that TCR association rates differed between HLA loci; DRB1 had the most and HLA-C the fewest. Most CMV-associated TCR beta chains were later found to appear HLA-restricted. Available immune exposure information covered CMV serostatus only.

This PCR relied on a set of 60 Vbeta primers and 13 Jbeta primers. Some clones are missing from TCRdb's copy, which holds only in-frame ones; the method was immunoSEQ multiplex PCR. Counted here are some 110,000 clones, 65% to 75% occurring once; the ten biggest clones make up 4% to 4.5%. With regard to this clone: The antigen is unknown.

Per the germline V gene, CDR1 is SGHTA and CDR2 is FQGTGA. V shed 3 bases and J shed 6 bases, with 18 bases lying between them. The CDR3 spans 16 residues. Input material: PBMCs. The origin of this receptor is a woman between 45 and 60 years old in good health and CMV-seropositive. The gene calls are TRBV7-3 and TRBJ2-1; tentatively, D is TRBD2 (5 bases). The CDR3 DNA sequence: TGTGCCAGCAGCTTCCCAAATTCCGGGGTCGGCAATGAGCAGTTCTTC. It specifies CASSFPNSGVGNEQFF.